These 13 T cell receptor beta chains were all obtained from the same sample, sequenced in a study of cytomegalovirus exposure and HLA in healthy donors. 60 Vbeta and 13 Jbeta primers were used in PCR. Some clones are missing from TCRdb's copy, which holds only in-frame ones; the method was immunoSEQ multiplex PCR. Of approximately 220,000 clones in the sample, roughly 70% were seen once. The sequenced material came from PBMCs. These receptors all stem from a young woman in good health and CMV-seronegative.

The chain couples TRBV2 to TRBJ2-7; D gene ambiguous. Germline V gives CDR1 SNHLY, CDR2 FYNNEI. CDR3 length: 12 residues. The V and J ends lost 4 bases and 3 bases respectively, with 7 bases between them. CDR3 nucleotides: TGTGCCAGCAGTGGACTCAACTACGAGCAGTACTTC. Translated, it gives CASSGLNYEQYF.

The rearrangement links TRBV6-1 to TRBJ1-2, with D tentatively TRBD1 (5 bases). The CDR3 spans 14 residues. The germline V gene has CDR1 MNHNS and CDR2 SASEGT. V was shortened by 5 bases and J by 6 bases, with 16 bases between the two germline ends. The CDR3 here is CASSPTGSYNGYTF. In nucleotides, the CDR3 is TGTGCCAGCAGTCCCACAGGCTCCTACAATGGCTACACCTTC.

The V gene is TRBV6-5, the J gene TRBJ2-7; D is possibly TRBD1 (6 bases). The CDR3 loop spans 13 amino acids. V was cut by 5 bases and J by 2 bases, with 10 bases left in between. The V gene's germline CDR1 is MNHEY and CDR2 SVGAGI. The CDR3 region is CASSEGDTYEQYF. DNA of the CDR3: TGTGCCAGCAGTGAAGGGGACACCTACGAGCAGTACTTC.

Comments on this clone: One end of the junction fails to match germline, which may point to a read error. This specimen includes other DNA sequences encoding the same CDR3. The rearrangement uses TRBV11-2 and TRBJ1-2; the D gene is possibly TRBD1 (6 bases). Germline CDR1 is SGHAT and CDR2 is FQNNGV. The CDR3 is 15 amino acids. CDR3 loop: CASSSRVRGLYGYTF. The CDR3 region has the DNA TGTGCCAGCAGCTCAAGAGTCAGGGGCCTCTATGGTTACACCTTC.

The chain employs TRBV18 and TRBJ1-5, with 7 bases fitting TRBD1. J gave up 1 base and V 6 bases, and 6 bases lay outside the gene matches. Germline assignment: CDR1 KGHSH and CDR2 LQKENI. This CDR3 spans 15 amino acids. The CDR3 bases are TGTGCCAGCTCCCAAGGACAGGTGAGCAATCAGCCCCAGCATTTT. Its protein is CASSQGQVSNQPQHF.

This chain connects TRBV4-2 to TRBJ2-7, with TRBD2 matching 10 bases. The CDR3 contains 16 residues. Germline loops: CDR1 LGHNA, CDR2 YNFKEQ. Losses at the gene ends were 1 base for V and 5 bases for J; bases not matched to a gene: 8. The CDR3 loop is CASSQGGERGGNEQYF. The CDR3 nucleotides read TGTGCCAGCAGCCAAGGTGGGGAGCGGGGGGGAAACGAGCAGTACTTC.

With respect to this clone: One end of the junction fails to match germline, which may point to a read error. CDR3 nucleotides: TGTGGCAGCAGACACGTGGACAAATTTGGGCACAACTATGGCTACACCTTC. Amino acid sequence: CGSRHVDKFGHNYGYTF. This rearrangement joins TRBV6-4 to TRBJ1-2; TRBD1 is a possible D gene (5 bases). The CDR3 length is 17 residues. From germline, CDR1 is MRHNA and CDR2 SNTAGT.

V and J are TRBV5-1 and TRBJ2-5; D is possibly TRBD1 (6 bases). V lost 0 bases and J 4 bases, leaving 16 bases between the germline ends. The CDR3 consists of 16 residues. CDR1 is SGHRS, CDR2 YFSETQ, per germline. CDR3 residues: CASSLESQGGIETQYF. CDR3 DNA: TGCGCCAGCAGCTTGGAGTCACAGGGTGGGATAGAGACCCAGTACTTC.

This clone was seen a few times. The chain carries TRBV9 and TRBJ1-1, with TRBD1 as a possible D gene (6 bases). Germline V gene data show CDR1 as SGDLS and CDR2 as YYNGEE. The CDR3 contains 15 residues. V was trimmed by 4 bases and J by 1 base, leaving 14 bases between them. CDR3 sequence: CASSPGDRKNTEAFF. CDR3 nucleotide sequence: TGTGCCAGCAGCCCAGGGGACCGTAAGAACACTGAAGCTTTCTTT.

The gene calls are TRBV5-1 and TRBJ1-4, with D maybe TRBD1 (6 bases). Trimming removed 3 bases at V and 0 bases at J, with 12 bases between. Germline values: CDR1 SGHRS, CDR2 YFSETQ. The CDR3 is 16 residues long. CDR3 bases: TGCGCCAGCAGCTCCACGGACAGTTCAACTAATGAAAAACTGTTTTTT. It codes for CASSSTDSSTNEKLFF.

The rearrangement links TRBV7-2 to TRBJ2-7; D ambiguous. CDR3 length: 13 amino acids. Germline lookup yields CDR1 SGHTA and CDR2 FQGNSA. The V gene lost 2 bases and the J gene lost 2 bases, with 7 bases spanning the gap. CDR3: CASSLSDTYEQYF. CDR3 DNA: TGTGCCAGCAGCTTATCAGATACCTACGAGCAGTACTTC.

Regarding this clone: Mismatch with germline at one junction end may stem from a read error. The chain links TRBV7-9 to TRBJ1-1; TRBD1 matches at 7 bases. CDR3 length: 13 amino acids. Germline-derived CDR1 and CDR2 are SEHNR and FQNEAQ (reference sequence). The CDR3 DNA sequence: TGTTCCAGCAGCTCAACAGGGGTCGCTGAAGCTTTCTTT. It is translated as CSSSSTGVAEAFF. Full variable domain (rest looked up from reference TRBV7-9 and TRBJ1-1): DTGVSQNPRHKITKRGQNVTFRCDPISEHNRLYWYRQTLGQGPEFLTYFQNEAQLEKSRLLSDRFSAERPKGSFSTLEIQRTEQGDSAMYLCSSSSTGVAEAFFGQGTRLTVV.

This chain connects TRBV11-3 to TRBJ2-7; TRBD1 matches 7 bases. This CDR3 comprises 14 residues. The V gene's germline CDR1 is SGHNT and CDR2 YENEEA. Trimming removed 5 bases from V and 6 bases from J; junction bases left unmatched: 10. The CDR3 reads CASSTGQVSPEQYF. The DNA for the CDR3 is TGTGCCAGCAGCACCGGACAGGTTTCTCCCGAGCAGTACTTC.